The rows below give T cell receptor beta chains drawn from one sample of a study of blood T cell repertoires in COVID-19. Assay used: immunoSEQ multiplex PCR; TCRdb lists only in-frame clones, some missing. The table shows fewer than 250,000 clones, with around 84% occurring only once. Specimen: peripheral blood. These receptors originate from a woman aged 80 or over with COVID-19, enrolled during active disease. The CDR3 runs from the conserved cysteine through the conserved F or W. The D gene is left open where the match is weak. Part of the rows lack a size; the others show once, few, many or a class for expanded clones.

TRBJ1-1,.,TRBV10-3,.,CAISLGGRGTEAFF,TGTGCCATCAGCCTGGGGGGGAGGGGTACTGAAGCTTTCTTT
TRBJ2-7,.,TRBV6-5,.,CASSYSYRPPSYEQYF,TGTGCCAGCAGTTACTCTTACAGGCCTCCATCCTACGAGCAGTACTTC
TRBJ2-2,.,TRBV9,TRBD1,CASSVGTGKNTGELFF,TGTGCCAGCAGCGTAGGGACAGGGAAAAACACCGGGGAGCTGTTTTTT
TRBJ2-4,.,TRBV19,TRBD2,CASSKAGVAKNIQYF,TGTGCCAGTAGTAAGGCGGGGGTGGCCAAAAACATTCAGTACTTC
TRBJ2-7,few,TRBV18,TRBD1,CASSPRDRGLEYF,TGTGCCAGCTCACCCCGGGACAGGGGATTGGAGTACTTC
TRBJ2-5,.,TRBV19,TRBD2,CASSPFRGRGGETQYF,TGTGCCAGTAGCCCCTTCAGAGGCCGCGGGGGGGAGACCCAGTACTTC
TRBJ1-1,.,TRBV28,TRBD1,CASLGQGNTEAFF,TGTGCCAGCTTGGGACAGGGTAACACTGAAGCTTTCTTT
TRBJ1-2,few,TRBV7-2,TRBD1,CASSLEGQGNYGYTF,TGTGCCAGCAGCTTAGAAGGACAGGGGAACTATGGCTACACCTTC
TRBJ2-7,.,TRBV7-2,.,CASSSPTGSEQYF,TGTGCCAGCAGCTCACCGACGGGGAGCGAGCAGTACTTC
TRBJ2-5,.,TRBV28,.,CASSLGGGKIETQYF,TGTGCCAGCAGCCTGGGGGGAGGAAAGATCGAGACCCAGTACTTC
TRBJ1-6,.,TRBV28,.,CASSRPSVEVNSPLHF,TGTGCCAGCAGTCGACCTAGCGTGGAAGTGAATTCACCCCTCCACTTT
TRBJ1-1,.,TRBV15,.,CATRAGGRENTEAFF,TGTGCCACGAGGGCGGGGGGCAGGGAGAACACTGAAGCTTTCTTT
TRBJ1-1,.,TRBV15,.,CATSSRQAGVTEAFF,TGTGCCACCAGCTCACGCCAGGCGGGGGTCACTGAAGCTTTCTTT
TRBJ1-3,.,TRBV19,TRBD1,CASSPGTAGNTIYF,TGTGCCAGTAGTCCGGGGACAGCTGGAAACACCATATATTTT
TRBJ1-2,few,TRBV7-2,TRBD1,CASSDRQGALGYTF,TGTGCCAGCAGCGATCGACAGGGGGCGCTGGGCTACACCTTC
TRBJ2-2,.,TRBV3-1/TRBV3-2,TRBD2,CASGKTTSGVNTGELFF,TGTGCCAGCGGCAAAACTACTAGCGGGGTTAACACCGGGGAGCTGTTTTTT
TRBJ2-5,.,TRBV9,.,CASSPAGETQYF,TGTGCCAGCAGCCCCGCCGGGGAGACCCAGTACTTC
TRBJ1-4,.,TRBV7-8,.,CASSLNLESEKLFF,TGTGCCAGCAGCTTAAATCTGGAGTCGGAAAAACTGTTTTTT
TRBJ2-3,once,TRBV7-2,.,CASSSLLSTDTQYF,TGTGCCAGCAGCTCTCTGCTAAGCACAGATACGCAGTATTTT
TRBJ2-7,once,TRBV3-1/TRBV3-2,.,CASSQGQLPYEQYF,TGTGCCAGCAGCCAGGGACAACTCCCCTACGAGCAGTACTTC
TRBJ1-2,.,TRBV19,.,CASSISGSWGYTF,TGTGCCAGTAGTATAAGCGGCTCGTGGGGCTACACCTTC
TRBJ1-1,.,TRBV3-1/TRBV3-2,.,CASSQSGTPNTEAFF,TGTGCCAGCAGCCAAAGCGGGACACCGAACACTGAAGCTTTCTTT
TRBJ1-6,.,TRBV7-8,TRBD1,CAISWNRGDNSPLHF,TGTGCCATCTCCTGGAACAGGGGTGATAATTCACCCCTCCACTTT
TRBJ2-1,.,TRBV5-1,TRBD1,CASSLPGQGTHEQFF,TGCGCCAGCAGTCTGCCGGGACAGGGGACACATGAGCAGTTCTTC
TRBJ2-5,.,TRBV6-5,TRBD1,CASNRGRKETQYF,TGTGCCAGCAACAGGGGACGGAAAGAGACCCAGTACTTC
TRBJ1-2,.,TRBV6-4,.,CASSDGPGIYGYTF,TGTGCCAGCAGTGACGGTCCGGGTATCTATGGCTACACCTTC
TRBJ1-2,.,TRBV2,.,CAGTGGSGRGYGYTF,TGTGCCGGAACTGGGGGTTCAGGGAGGGGCTATGGCTACACCTTC
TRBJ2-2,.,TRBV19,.,CASIGTQGPWELFF,TGTGCCAGTATCGGGACTCAGGGCCCTTGGGAGCTGTTTTTT